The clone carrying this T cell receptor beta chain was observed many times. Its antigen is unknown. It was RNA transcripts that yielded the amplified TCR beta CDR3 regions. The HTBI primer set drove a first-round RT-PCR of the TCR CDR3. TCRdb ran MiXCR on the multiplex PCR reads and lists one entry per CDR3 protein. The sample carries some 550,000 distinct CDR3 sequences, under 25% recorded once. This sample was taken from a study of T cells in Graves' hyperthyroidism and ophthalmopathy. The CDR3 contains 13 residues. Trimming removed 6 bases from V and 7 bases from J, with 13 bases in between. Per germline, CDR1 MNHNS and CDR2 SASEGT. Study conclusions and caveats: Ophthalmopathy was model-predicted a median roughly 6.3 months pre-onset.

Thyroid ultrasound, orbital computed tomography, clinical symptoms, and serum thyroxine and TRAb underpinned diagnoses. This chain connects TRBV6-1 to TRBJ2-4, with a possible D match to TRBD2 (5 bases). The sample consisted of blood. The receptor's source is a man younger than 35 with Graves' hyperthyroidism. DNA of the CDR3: TGTGCCAGCAGCCCAGCGGTGGCCAACATTCAGTACTTC. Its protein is CASSPAVANIQYF.